This is a list of T cell receptor beta chains from one sample in a study of T cell responses to AZD1222 COVID-19 vaccine. Method: immunoSEQ multiplex PCR; TCRdb's copy keeps in-frame clones and lacks some. Found here are over 85,000 clones, about 88% of them singletons; the top ten hold roughly 1.5%. The sequenced sample was peripheral blood, obtained on day 0 of AZD1222 vaccination. Source of these receptors: an adult in good health. The CDR3 runs from the conserved cysteine through the conserved F or W. D genes are given only for firm matches. The size field is filled for only some rows; it gives once, few, many or a size class.

v_gene: TRBV2; d_gene: .; abundance: .; j_gene: TRBJ2-7; CDR3nt: TGTGCCAGCAGTGACAGGCCTAGCTCCTACGAGCAGTACTTC; CDR3aa: CASSDRPSSYEQYF
v_gene: TRBV7-9; d_gene: .; abundance: .; j_gene: TRBJ2-7; CDR3nt: TGTGCCAGCAGCCCCCAGGGGGGAAACTACGAGCAGTACTTC; CDR3aa: CASSPQGGNYEQYF
v_gene: TRBV4-1; d_gene: .; abundance: .; j_gene: TRBJ2-1; CDR3nt: TGCGCCAGCAGCCTAGGCGTAGCGCTAAGCTCCTACAATGAGCAGTTCTTC; CDR3aa: CASSLGVALSSYNEQFF
v_gene: TRBV6-1; d_gene: TRBD1; abundance: .; j_gene: TRBJ1-1; CDR3nt: TGTGCCAGCAGTGATCGACAGGGGGCGCGGGGTGAAGCTTTCTTT; CDR3aa: CASSDRQGARGEAFF
v_gene: TRBV5-4; d_gene: TRBD2; abundance: .; j_gene: TRBJ2-2; CDR3nt: TGTGCCAGCAGCGTAGGACTAGCGGGCACCGGGGAGCTGTTTTTT; CDR3aa: CASSVGLAGTGELFF
v_gene: TRBV7-8; d_gene: TRBD2; abundance: .; j_gene: TRBJ2-7; CDR3nt: TGTGCCAGCAATAGGGCTAGCGGGGCGTCCTACGAGCAGTACTTC; CDR3aa: CASNRASGASYEQYF
v_gene: TRBV19; d_gene: TRBD1; abundance: .; j_gene: TRBJ1-2; CDR3nt: TGTGCCAGTAGTACTGGACAGGGTGAGTGGGTTATGGGCTACACCTTC; CDR3aa: CASSTGQGEWVMGYTF
v_gene: TRBV24-1; d_gene: .; abundance: once; j_gene: TRBJ1-2; CDR3nt: TGTGCCACCGGGGACGGCTATGGCTACACCTTC; CDR3aa: CATGDGYGYTF
v_gene: TRBV20-1; d_gene: .; abundance: .; j_gene: TRBJ2-7; CDR3nt: TGCAGTGCTAGGTTCCACGAGCAGTACTTC; CDR3aa: CSARFHEQYF
v_gene: TRBV25-1; d_gene: TRBD1; abundance: .; j_gene: TRBJ2-2; CDR3nt: TGTGCCAGCGGGACAGGGGATTCCGGGGAGCTGTTTTTT; CDR3aa: CASGTGDSGELFF
v_gene: TRBV5-4; d_gene: .; abundance: once; j_gene: TRBJ2-1; CDR3nt: TGTGCCAGCAGCCGAACCTACAGGGAATACAATGAGCAGTTCTTC; CDR3aa: CASSRTYREYNEQFF
v_gene: TRBV10-3; d_gene: TRBD1; abundance: .; j_gene: TRBJ1-2; CDR3nt: TGTGCCATCAGTGAGACCGGGACAGGGTTTGGCTATGGCTACACCTTC; CDR3aa: CAISETGTGFGYGYTF
v_gene: TRBV3-1/TRBV3-2; d_gene: .; abundance: .; j_gene: TRBJ2-5; CDR3nt: TGTGCCAGCAGCCAAACTGTGGGGAGGGAGACCCAGTACTTC; CDR3aa: CASSQTVGRETQYF
v_gene: TRBV4-2; d_gene: .; abundance: .; j_gene: TRBJ1-6; CDR3nt: TGTGCCAGCAGCCAAGACGAGGGACGGCATAATTCACCCCTCCACTTT; CDR3aa: CASSQDEGRHNSPLHF
v_gene: TRBV7-9; d_gene: .; abundance: .; j_gene: TRBJ1-3; CDR3nt: TGTGCCAGCAGCTACAGTTTCTCTGGAAACACCATATATTTT; CDR3aa: CASSYSFSGNTIYF
v_gene: TRBV7-8; d_gene: TRBD1; abundance: .; j_gene: TRBJ1-5; CDR3nt: TGTGCCAGCAGCTTAACAGGGGGCAATCAGCCCCAGCATTTT; CDR3aa: CASSLTGGNQPQHF
v_gene: TRBV6-5; d_gene: .; abundance: once; j_gene: TRBJ1-2; CDR3nt: TGTGCCAGCAGTTCTACAACGTCGGCTGATGGCTACACCTTC; CDR3aa: CASSSTTSADGYTF
v_gene: TRBV7-9; d_gene: .; abundance: .; j_gene: TRBJ1-1; CDR3nt: TGTGCCAGCAGCGGTCCCGGGCCCGTGAACACTGAAGCTTTCTTT; CDR3aa: CASSGPGPVNTEAFF
v_gene: TRBV7-2; d_gene: .; abundance: .; j_gene: TRBJ2-7; CDR3nt: TGTGCCAGCAGCTTAGCGACCGCCCCCTACGAGCAGTACTTC; CDR3aa: CASSLATAPYEQYF
v_gene: TRBV11-2; d_gene: .; abundance: .; j_gene: TRBJ1-6; CDR3nt: TGTGCCAGCAGCTTACAGGGAGCCTATAATTCACCCCTCCACTTT; CDR3aa: CASSLQGAYNSPLHF
v_gene: TRBV5-8; d_gene: TRBD1; abundance: .; j_gene: TRBJ2-7; CDR3nt: TGTGCCAGCAGCTTTGGGACAGGGGGCTTCACCTACGAGCAGTACTTC; CDR3aa: CASSFGTGGFTYEQYF
v_gene: TRBV27; d_gene: .; abundance: once; j_gene: TRBJ1-5; CDR3nt: TGTGCCAGCAGCCCTCGGGGGCACAATCAGCCCCAGCATTTT; CDR3aa: CASSPRGHNQPQHF
v_gene: TRBV30; d_gene: .; abundance: .; j_gene: TRBJ1-1; CDR3nt: TGTGCCTGGAGCGACGACAGCACTGAAGCTTTCTTT; CDR3aa: CAWSDDSTEAFF
v_gene: TRBV5-1; d_gene: TRBD1; abundance: .; j_gene: TRBJ2-7; CDR3nt: TGCGCCAGCAGGCTGGACAGGGGTGCCGAGCAGTACTTC; CDR3aa: CASRLDRGAEQYF
v_gene: TRBV21-1; d_gene: .; abundance: .; j_gene: TRBJ2-1; CDR3nt: TGTGCCAGCAGCAAAGTTAGGTTGGCTAGAGGAACTGAGCAGTTCTTC; CDR3aa: CASSKVRLARGTEQFF
v_gene: TRBV18; d_gene: .; abundance: .; j_gene: TRBJ1-1; CDR3nt: TGTGCCAGCTCATCACGCGGCACTGAAGCTTTCTTT; CDR3aa: CASSSRGTEAFF
v_gene: TRBV3-1/TRBV3-2; d_gene: .; abundance: .; j_gene: TRBJ1-2; CDR3nt: TGTGCCAGCAGCCGACCGGCCGGAAACTATGGCTACACCTTC; CDR3aa: CASSRPAGNYGYTF
v_gene: TRBV7-9; d_gene: .; abundance: .; j_gene: TRBJ1-1; CDR3nt: TGTGCCAGCAGCTCCCAGGGTAGGACAGTTTTGAAAACTGAAGCTTTCTTT; CDR3aa: CASSSQGRTVLKTEAFF
v_gene: TRBV5-1; d_gene: TRBD1; abundance: .; j_gene: TRBJ1-6; CDR3nt: TGCGCCAGCAGCTTGTCCGGGACAGATAATTCACCCCTCCACTTT; CDR3aa: CASSLSGTDNSPLHF
v_gene: TRBV11-2; d_gene: TRBD1; abundance: .; j_gene: TRBJ2-3; CDR3nt: TGTGCCAGCAGGCTGGGACAGATCTTCACAGATACGCAGTATTTT; CDR3aa: CASRLGQIFTDTQYF
v_gene: TRBV12-5; d_gene: TRBD1; abundance: .; j_gene: TRBJ2-5; CDR3nt: TGTGCTAGTGCCCGGACAGGGGGCTTTGGAGAGACCCAGTACTTC; CDR3aa: CASARTGGFGETQYF
v_gene: TRBV5-1; d_gene: TRBD1; abundance: .; j_gene: TRBJ1-1; CDR3nt: TGCGCCAGCAGCTCTGGACAGGGCACTGAAGCTTTCTTT; CDR3aa: CASSSGQGTEAFF
v_gene: TRBV2; d_gene: TRBD1; abundance: .; j_gene: TRBJ1-1; CDR3nt: TGTGCCAGCAAAGGACAGGGGAACACTGAAGCTTTCTTT; CDR3aa: CASKGQGNTEAFF
v_gene: TRBV5-6; d_gene: .; abundance: .; j_gene: TRBJ1-2; CDR3nt: TGTGCCAGCAGCTTGTGGGGGGCCCTTAACTATGGCTACACCTTC; CDR3aa: CASSLWGALNYGYTF
v_gene: TRBV5-1; d_gene: .; abundance: .; j_gene: TRBJ2-5; CDR3nt: TGCGCCAGCAGCTTGGTCGCGACCCAAGAAGAGACCCAGTACTTC; CDR3aa: CASSLVATQEETQYF
v_gene: TRBV4-2; d_gene: .; abundance: .; j_gene: TRBJ1-1; CDR3nt: TGTGCCAGCACCACGGGAGTGGTAGGCCCTAGGGACACTGAAGCTTTCTTT; CDR3aa: CASTTGVVGPRDTEAFF
v_gene: TRBV12-5; d_gene: .; abundance: .; j_gene: TRBJ1-1; CDR3nt: TGTGCTAGTGGTTACGGGGGCATCACTGAAGCTTTCTTT; CDR3aa: CASGYGGITEAFF
v_gene: TRBV23-1; d_gene: .; abundance: .; j_gene: TRBJ2-7; CDR3nt: TGCGCCAGCAGTCACCGGTCCTACGAGCAGTACTTC; CDR3aa: CASSHRSYEQYF
v_gene: TRBV4-2; d_gene: .; abundance: .; j_gene: TRBJ1-2; CDR3nt: TGTGCCAGCAGCTCAGTCGGCTCTCGTGGCTATGGCTACACCTTC; CDR3aa: CASSSVGSRGYGYTF
v_gene: TRBV12-5; d_gene: .; abundance: few; j_gene: TRBJ2-2; CDR3nt: TGTGCTAGTGCCGTAGACACCGGGGAGCTGTTTTTT; CDR3aa: CASAVDTGELFF
v_gene: TRBV27; d_gene: .; abundance: few; j_gene: TRBJ2-2; CDR3nt: TGTGCCAGTGGGACCGGGGAGCTGTTTTTT; CDR3aa: CASGTGELFF
v_gene: TRBV3-1/TRBV3-2; d_gene: .; abundance: .; j_gene: TRBJ2-7; CDR3nt: TGTGCCAGCAGCCAAGATCCGGTAGGGTACGAGCAGTACTTC; CDR3aa: CASSQDPVGYEQYF
v_gene: TRBV6-4; d_gene: .; abundance: .; j_gene: TRBJ2-1; CDR3nt: TGTGCCAGCAGTGACCCCCCCCAGGGTGAGCAGTTCTTC; CDR3aa: CASSDPPQGEQFF
v_gene: TRBV5-1; d_gene: .; abundance: few; j_gene: TRBJ2-7; CDR3nt: TGCGCCAGCAGCTTGGGACAGTCCTACGAGCAGTACTTC; CDR3aa: CASSLGQSYEQYF
v_gene: TRBV3-1/TRBV3-2; d_gene: TRBD2; abundance: .; j_gene: TRBJ2-3; CDR3nt: TGTGCCGCGGGGGCGGGAGGCTACACAGATACGCAGTATTTT; CDR3aa: CAAGAGGYTDTQYF
v_gene: TRBV4-1; d_gene: .; abundance: .; j_gene: TRBJ1-3; CDR3nt: TGCGCCAGCAGCCAAGGACAGAGCTCTGGAAACACCATATATTTT; CDR3aa: CASSQGQSSGNTIYF
v_gene: TRBV7-6; d_gene: .; abundance: once; j_gene: TRBJ2-7; CDR3nt: TGTGCCAGCAGCCCCGAACGGAGCTCCTACGAGCAGTACTTC; CDR3aa: CASSPERSSYEQYF
v_gene: TRBV5-5; d_gene: TRBD1; abundance: .; j_gene: TRBJ1-1; CDR3nt: TGTGCCAGCAGCAAACAGACAGGGCAGAACACTGAAGCTTTCTTT; CDR3aa: CASSKQTGQNTEAFF
v_gene: TRBV19; d_gene: .; abundance: .; j_gene: TRBJ1-5; CDR3nt: TGTGCCAGTAGTATACAAGGACCTAATCAGCCCCAGCATTTT; CDR3aa: CASSIQGPNQPQHF
v_gene: TRBV19; d_gene: .; abundance: .; j_gene: TRBJ1-3; CDR3nt: TGTGCCAGTAGTATAGGTCCAGCAGTTGGAAACACCATATATTTT; CDR3aa: CASSIGPAVGNTIYF
v_gene: TRBV6-5; d_gene: .; abundance: .; j_gene: TRBJ1-5; CDR3nt: TGTGCCACTCTGGACAGCTATAGCAATCAGCCCCAGCATTTT; CDR3aa: CATLDSYSNQPQHF
v_gene: TRBV29-1; d_gene: .; abundance: .; j_gene: TRBJ1-2; CDR3nt: TGCAGCGTTGAAGATGGGGAGCTATATGGCTACACCTTC; CDR3aa: CSVEDGELYGYTF